Below, one T cell receptor (beta chain) is given with its context. The antigen is not known. The method was immunoSEQ multiplex PCR; TCRdb's version includes in-frame clones alone and lacks a portion of them. Of 2 million to 2.5 million clones in the sample, 85% to 95% were seen once. The record originates from a study of shared clonotypes between healthy human individuals. Study as a whole: The study enrolled two women and three men aged 18 to 49. Notes on the study in general: Rarefaction curves obtained for sorted subsets showed sequencing incomplete despite large depth. Naive subsets typically showed greater estimated richness than memory subsets.

With V trimmed by 2 bases and J by 7 bases, 15 bases remained unmatched. This CDR3 is built from 17 residues. Germline CDR1 MNHEY, CDR2 SMNVEV (reference sequence). Sequenced input: naive CD4+ T cells from PBMCs. Subset reported: CD45RA+ positively selected. The rearrangement joins TRBV27 to TRBJ1-1, with 8 nucleotides matching TRBD1. The clonotype comes from a man aged 18 to 29 in good health. Some clones in this sample may be carry-over from other donors' samples. The CDR3 DNA reads TGTGCCAGCAGTTTAATTTCGTGGACAGGGCCGAGAGGTGAAGCTTTCTTT. It encodes CASSLISWTGPRGEAFF.